The next 20 T cell receptor beta chains were all read from a single sample in a study of blood T cell repertoires in COVID-19. Sequencing used immunoSEQ multiplex PCR; TCRdb keeps in-frame clones, though not all of them. Of about 50,000 clones in the sample, roughly 91% were seen once. The sample comprised peripheral blood. All receptors come from a human donor in a cohort sampled during active COVID-19.

A word on this clone: Without the conserved terminal phenylalanine or tryptophan, this CDR3 likely stems from a read error. Because the CDR3's place on the DNA is in doubt, the DNA is left out and the CDR3 is given as listed by TCRdb. The chain couples TRBV7-6 to TRBJ2-7; TRBD2 was called by the table and not checked on the DNA. The CDR3 has 9 amino acids, counting both end residues. The V gene's germline CDR1 is SGHVS and CDR2 FNYEAQ. The CDR3 sequence: CASSPGGAD.

The rearrangement uses TRBV18 and TRBJ2-7, with 10 bases aligning to TRBD1. Germline V gene lookup returns CDR1 KGHSH and CDR2 LQKENI. The V segment lost 0 bases and the J segment 0 bases; nucleotides outside the gene matches: 5. This CDR3 contains 17 residues. CDR3 nucleotides: TGTGCCAGCTCACCACCTTCCGGGACAGGGGCCTCCTACGAGCAGTACTTC. Translation: CASSPPSGTGASYEQYF.

CDR3 sequence: CATSELNRDNEQFF. The CDR3 nucleotides are TGTGCCACCAGTGAGTTGAACAGGGACAATGAGCAGTTCTTC. The chain uses TRBV24-1 and TRBJ2-1; possibly TRBD1 for D (6 bases). V lost 4 bases and J lost 5, with 11 bases in between. Germline CDR1 reads KGHDR; CDR2 reads SFDVKD. This CDR3 is built from 14 residues.

V gene TRBV24-1 combines with J gene TRBJ2-5; a possible D gene is TRBD1 (6 bases). Germline assignment: CDR1 KGHDR and CDR2 SFDVKD. V gave up 4 bases and J gave up 11 bases, with 13 bases separating them. This CDR3 has 12 amino acids. CDR3 amino acids: CATSEPPGAQYF. The CDR3 region has the DNA TGTGCCACCAGTGAGCCCCCAGGGGCGCAGTACTTC.

This sequence joins TRBV18 and TRBJ1-6, with TRBD1 identical over 10 bases. Germline lookup yields CDR1 KGHSH and CDR2 LQKENI. CDR3 size: 19 residues. After removal of 3 bases from V and 0 bases from J, the junction contained 8 bases not matched to a gene. CDR3 in DNA: TGTGCCAGCTCACCCACCGGGACAGGGGACTACTCCTATAATTCACCCCTCCACTTT. Residues: CASSPTGTGDYSYNSPLHF.

This rearrangement joins TRBV11-2 to TRBJ2-7; TRBD2 matches 10 bases. Germline lookup yields CDR1 SGHAT and CDR2 FQNNGV. V lost 5 bases, J lost 0 bases, and 7 bases stayed unmatched. This CDR3 spans 16 amino acids. The CDR3 DNA sequence: TGTGCCAGCAGCAGATGGACTAGCGGTAGCTCCTACGAGCAGTACTTC. Encoded protein: CASSRWTSGSSYEQYF.

The table lists this clone with a count of one. The chain carries TRBV2 and TRBJ1-6; no reliable D call. Germline loops: CDR1 SNHLY, CDR2 FYNNEI. The CDR3 runs 16 residues. Trimming removed 4 bases at V and 0 bases at J, with 10 bases between. CDR3 sequence: CASSGLRSSYNSPLHF. The CDR3 DNA follows: TGTGCCAGCAGTGGTCTACGGAGCTCCTATAATTCACCCCTCCACTTT. Full variable domain (remainder filled in from reference TRBV2 and TRBJ1-6): EPEVTQTPSHQVTQMGQEVILRCVPISNHLYFYWYRQILGQKVEFLVSFYNNEISEKSEIFDDQFSVERPDGSNFTLKIRSTKLEDSAMYFCASSGLRSSYNSPLHFGNGTRLTVT.

The V gene is TRBV30, the J gene TRBJ2-7, with 10 bases aligning to TRBD2. There are 15 residues in the CDR3. The V and J ends lost 1 base and 5 bases, in that order; junction bases with no gene match: 8. Germline-derived CDR1 and CDR2 are GTSNPN and SVGIG (reference sequence). Here the CDR3 reads CAWSDGAGGGHEQYV. In DNA, the CDR3 is TGTGCCTGGAGTGACGGAGCGGGAGGGGGGCACGAGCAGTACGTC.

CDR3 coding DNA: TGTGCCAGCAGGCCCGCTGACAGTGGAAACACCATATATTTT. Protein product: CASRPADSGNTIYF. This chain joins TRBV5-4 and TRBJ1-3, with TRBD1 as a possible D gene (5 bases). The germline V gene encodes CDR1 SGHNT and CDR2 YYREEE (reference sequence). This CDR3 region has 14 residues. Between the trimmed V and J ends, which lost 5 bases and 3 bases, there was a span of 12 bases.

This rearrangement joins TRBV2 to TRBJ2-1, with a weak D call TRBD1 (6 bases). Germline V gene sequence: CDR1 SNHLY, CDR2 FYNNEI. This CDR3 is 14 amino acids long. Deletions cut 4 bases from V and 1 base from J, with 8 bases between. Here the CDR3 reads CASSGGGSYNEQFF. For the CDR3, the DNA is TGTGCCAGCAGTGGAGGGGGATCCTACAATGAGCAGTTCTTC.

The genes are TRBV19 and TRBJ2-1, with 9 bases lining up with TRBD2. Germline CDR1 is LNHDA and CDR2 is SQIVND (reference sequence). With V trimmed by 7 bases and J by 7 bases, 5 bases remained unmatched. CDR3 length equals 13 residues. This CDR3 reads CASTFLAGNEQFF. In DNA form, the CDR3 reads TGTGCCAGTACTTTCCTAGCGGGGAATGAGCAGTTCTTC.

V usage is TRBV5-1 and J usage is TRBJ2-2, with D possibly matching TRBD2 (6 bases). This CDR3 region has 14 residues. Looked up from germline, CDR1 is SGHRS and CDR2 is YFSETQ. The ends were cut back, 8 bases at V and 0 bases at J, with 11 bases in the middle. Here the CDR3 DNA reads TGCGCCAGTCAGCGGGCGACGAACACCGGGGAGCTGTTTTTT. Its translation: CASQRATNTGELFF.

The chain joins TRBV5-1 to TRBJ1-1; D is unclear. The ends were cut back, 3 bases at V and 2 bases at J, with 8 bases in the middle. Germline V gives CDR1 SGHRS, CDR2 YFSETQ. This CDR3 has 13 amino acids. Here the CDR3 reads CASSSTANTEAFF. The CDR3 DNA reads as TGCGCCAGCAGCTCTACAGCCAACACTGAAGCTTTCTTT.

The chain uses TRBV6-2 or TRBV6-3 and TRBJ2-3; the D gene is possibly TRBD2 (6 bases). V was trimmed by 2 bases and J by 3 bases, leaving 18 bases between them. CDR1 and CDR2 (germline): MNHEY, SVGEGT. The CDR3 contains 17 residues. The CDR3 region is CASSYPRGAGDTDTQYF. DNA of the CDR3: TGTGCCAGCAGTTACCCGCGGGGTGCCGGGGATACAGATACGCAGTATTTT.

The chain has TRBV19 and TRBJ2-3; 7 nucleotides line up with TRBD1. Germline V gene sequence: CDR1 LNHDA, CDR2 SQIVND (reference sequence). The CDR3 contains 14 residues. V dropped 3 bases and J dropped 2; count of bases not matched to a gene: 2. DNA of the CDR3: TGTGCCAGTAGTATGACAGGGTCCACAGATACGCAGTATTTT. This encodes CASSMTGSTDTQYF. Full variable domain (rest looked up from reference TRBV19 and TRBJ2-3): DGGITQSPKYLFRKEGQNVTLSCEQNLNHDAMYWYRQDPGQGLRLIYYSQIVNDFQKGDIAEGYSVSREKKESFPLTVTSAQKNPTAFYLCASSMTGSTDTQYFGPGTRLTVL.

The genes are TRBV7-2 and TRBJ2-1; 7 positions match TRBD2. V dropped 0 bases and J dropped 5; count of bases not matched to a gene: 7. In germline, CDR1 is SGHTA, CDR2 FQGNSA. CDR3 size: 16 residues. CDR3 sequence reads: CASSLAGGTSNNEQFF. The CDR3 region has the DNA TGTGCCAGCAGCTTAGCCGGGGGGACTTCCAACAATGAGCAGTTCTTC.

This clone has more than one count but fewer than ten. The V call is TRBV7-9, the J call TRBJ2-2, with 8 bases matching TRBD2. The CDR3 contains 16 residues. The germline V gene has CDR1 SEHNR and CDR2 FQNEAQ (reference sequence). The V and J ends lost 3 bases and 3 bases, in that order; junction bases with no gene match: 6. The CDR3 coding sequence is TGTGCCAGCAGCTTCGGGCTAGCGGGCGACACCGGGGAGCTGTTTTTT. Its translation is CASSFGLAGDTGELFF.

This clone was seen a handful of times. The chain uses TRBV11-3 and TRBJ2-3, with TRBD1 matching over 7 bases. This CDR3 has 16 residues. Looked up from germline, CDR1 is SGHNT and CDR2 is YENEEA. Unmatched junction bases numbered 10, after V lost 5 bases and J lost 2 bases. The DNA of the CDR3 is TGTGCCAGCAGCCCATACAGGGGAAATCCCACAGATACGCAGTATTTT. Protein: CASSPYRGNPTDTQYF.

The DNA of the CDR3 is TGTGCCAGCAGTTACACGGACAGGGCTGGGGCCAACGTCCTGACTTTC. This codes for CASSYTDRAGANVLTF. This chain connects TRBV6-2 or TRBV6-3 to TRBJ2-6; TRBD1 agrees at 8 bases. The V gene's germline CDR1 is MNHEY and CDR2 SVGEGT. Trimming at V came to 2 bases and at J to 2 bases, leaving 2 bases not matched to a gene. There are 16 residues in the CDR3.

This chain connects TRBV30 to TRBJ1-4, with TRBD1 matching over 8 bases. V shed 2 bases, J shed 1 base, and the junction held 3 bases outside the gene matches. Germline assignment: CDR1 GTSNPN and CDR2 SVGIG (reference sequence). The CDR3 is 15 amino acids. CDR3 DNA: TGTGCCTGGAGTTCGGACAGGGTAACTAATGAAAAACTGTTTTTT. Protein sequence: CAWSSDRVTNEKLFF.